This TCR beta chain came from a study of CD8+ T cells in alopecia areata (dated 2018 in TCRdb). Study-level background: The treated patients, all with moderate-to-severe alopecia areata, were enrolled in an open-label pilot trial of oral tofacitinib given at 5 to 10 mg twice daily. To study T cell clonal expansion in alopecia areata, the researchers applied high-throughput TCRbeta sequencing to both the C3H/HeJ mouse model and human patients. The SALT score, which quantifies the percentage of affected scalp surface area, was used to measure disease severity in treated patients. Biopsies were taken from tofacitinib-treated patients at baseline and at 4 and 24 weeks of treatment, and a later scalp biopsy was taken in several of the tofacitinib-treated patients. Human TCRbeta sequencing covered scalp tissue and sorted CD4+ and CD8+ peripheral blood T cells from patchy and totalis/universalis alopecia areata patients and healthy controls. Scalp clonality was compared across normal scalp (n=4), patchy alopecia areata scalp (n=8), and alopecia totalis/universalis scalp (n=8). The RNA source kit depended on sample type: the PAXgene miRNA kit for fixed scalp, the miRNeasy kit for PBMCs, and the RNeasy kit for mouse skin. immunoSEQ multiplex PCR using 35 Vbeta forward primers and 13 Jbeta reverse primers was used to amplify TCRbeta CDR3 regions. Patients stayed on tofacitinib for 6 to 18 months and then had 6 months of follow-up off drug so that delayed response and recurrence could be assessed.

Beyond this particular receptor, the publication reports: Unlike mouse skin, which is dominated by gammadelta T cells, normal human skin has resident alphabeta T cells that are also sequenced, and this complicates analysis of the scalp TCR repertoire. Because the treated cohort was small and included a single nonresponder, larger studies are needed to assess links between baseline CD8+ expansion and response. Higher clonality and more expanded CD8+ clones were observed in lesional scalp than in normal scalp, particularly in alopecia totalis/universalis, a finding suggestive of antigenic drive. Tofacitinib significantly lowered scalp clonality and the number of expanded CD8+ clones among the top 100 scalp clones. During tofacitinib treatment, many expanded lesional clones stuck around in both scalp and blood, and this persistence may partly explain why relapse happens after treatment is stopped. Compared with mice, TCR sequences shared between patients were less clear, possibly partly because of HLA diversity across the patient population.

The library was produced with the immunoSEQ multiplex PCR assay. RNA was extracted from all samples and reverse transcribed into cDNA, which served as template for TCR sequencing. First-strand cDNA was synthesized using SuperScript III with a 2:1 mix of oligo-dT and random hexamers. Amplification bias was assessed with a synthetic immune receptor repertoire, and residual bias was removed computationally. The study's own analysis went as follows. Raw reads were preprocessed for error removal, and CDR3 was defined according to IMGT conventions as running from the conserved cysteine to phenylalanine. To get clonality, Shannon entropy was normalized by log2 of the number of productive unique TCRs and the result was subtracted from 1. Scalp TCRbeta sequences were cross-referenced with sorted blood CD4 and CD8 repertoires so that the CD4 or CD8 identity of scalp clones could be inferred. Here the immuneACCESS table is served through TCRdb, limited to in-frame sequences with V and J called. Missing clones are a known gap in these copies; in checked studies unresolved V genes cover under half, and the rest lacks a known reason. V, J and clone size were drawn from that table, and D and trimming were deduced from the DNA. The sample has about 190,000 clones on record, about three fifths of them singletons. Jointly, the top ten make up around 0.69% of the sample.

The junction shows trimming of 3 bases on V and 6 bases on J, and the gene matches do not reach 8 bases of it. CDR1 and CDR2, looked up from the germline V gene (reference sequence), are SGHNT and YYREEE. From the cysteine up to the phenylalanine, the CDR3 has a length of 16 residues. Only the CDR3 part of the read is kept: 48 bases, read in frame from the first base. A remark on this clone: This clone's antigen is unknown. Per-nucleotide qualities are absent, and no much larger clonotype sits a single base away.

This specimen's time point label, interpreted: approximately 4 weeks on oral tofacitinib. The treatment or condition label, read with the paper, signifies: oral pan-JAK inhibitor, 5-10 mg twice daily. Peripheral blood and lesional scalp punch biopsies were obtained from patients with alopecia areata. PBMCs were separated by density centrifugation and stained for CD3, CD4 and CD8, after which CD4+ and CD8+ T cells were sorted on a FACSAria. The source material was CD4+ T cells sorted from blood, sampled at week 4, from a patient treated with tofacitinib. This sequence originates from a human donor with alopecia areata. Rearrangement joined TRBV5-4 to TRBJ2-3; a stretch of 12 junction bases matches TRBD1. The CDR3 amino acid sequence is: CASSSGTGGTRDTQYF. The nucleotide sequence is given as TGTGCCAGCAGCTCCGGGACAGGGGGCACGAGGGATACGCAGTATTTT. This CDR3, with the reference TRBV5-4 and TRBJ2-3 proteins standing in past its ends, gives the full variable domain ETGVTQSPTHLIKTRGQQVTLRCSSQSGHNTVSWYQQALGQGPQFIFQYYREEENGRGNFPPRFSGLQFPNYSSELNVNALELDDSALYLCASSSGTGGTRDTQYFGPGTRLTVL.